This entry describes one T cell receptor (beta chain). Its target is unknown. The sample is drawn from a study of shared clonotypes between healthy human individuals. Notes on the study in general: Tissues were not sampled, only blood, and their repertoires likely differ.

Libraries were prepared by immunoSEQ multiplex PCR; TCRdb keeps only in-frame clonotypes and omits some of them. The sample has more than 1,200,000 clones; about 98.5% are singletons. The source of this sequence is a man aged 30-40 years in good health. Sequencing was done on a sample of naive CD4+ T cells sorted from blood. The subset was: CD45RA+ positively selected.

CDR3 protein: CASSERVINTEAFF. The CDR3 region has the DNA TGTGCCAGCAGTGAACGTGTGATCAACACTGAAGCTTTCTTT. V gene TRBV2 combines with J gene TRBJ1-1; D unresolved. The CDR3 totals 14 residues. Germline CDR1 reads SNHLY; CDR2 reads FYNNEI. Trimming removed 2 bases from V and 2 bases from J, with 9 bases in between.